This entry features one T cell receptor beta chain sequence. Its antigen is currently unknown. Germline assignment: CDR1 SNHLY and CDR2 FYNNEI. The CDR3 has 13 residues. J lost 1 base, V lost 5 bases, and 2 bases had no gene match. Here immunoSEQ multiplex PCR was the method, and the copy in TCRdb shows in-frame clones only, minus some. Among just over 35,000 clones, approximately 80% were seen once, and the ten largest hold 6% to 8.5%. This entry comes from a study of CD4 T cells in relation to SARS-CoV-2 and coronaviruses. The receptor comes from an adult with COVID-19. Specimen: naive CD4+ T cells from PBMCs, cultured in vitro. Indicated subset: naive CD4+ T cells isolated by negative enrichment. J is TRBJ2-7 and V is TRBV2; 7 bases are a match to TRBD1. The CDR3 spells CASSLTGSYEQYF. CDR3 nucleotide sequence: TGTGCCAGCAGTTTGACAGGGTCCTACGAGCAGTACTTC.